This TCR beta chain was captured by sequencing in a study of blood T cell repertoires in COVID-19. As for the study in general: Whether acute or convalescent, the COVID-19 samples came from the United States, Italy and Spain.

The germline gives CDR1 SGHAT, CDR2 FQNNGV. J was trimmed by 10 bases and V by 5 bases; bases with no gene match: 9. This CDR3 comprises 15 residues. Sequenced by immunoSEQ multiplex PCR; TCRdb stores in-frame clones only, minus some. The sample yields around 300,000 clones, around 87% seen once. This receptor was obtained from a man aged 45 to 65 with active or convalescent COVID-19. Source material: peripheral blood. The J gene is TRBJ2-4, the V gene TRBV11-2; 12 nucleotides line up with TRBD1. The CDR3 DNA follows: TGTGCCAGCAGCAGGGGACAGGGGGCTGGAGTTATTCAGTACTTC. Its translation: CASSRGQGAGVIQYF.